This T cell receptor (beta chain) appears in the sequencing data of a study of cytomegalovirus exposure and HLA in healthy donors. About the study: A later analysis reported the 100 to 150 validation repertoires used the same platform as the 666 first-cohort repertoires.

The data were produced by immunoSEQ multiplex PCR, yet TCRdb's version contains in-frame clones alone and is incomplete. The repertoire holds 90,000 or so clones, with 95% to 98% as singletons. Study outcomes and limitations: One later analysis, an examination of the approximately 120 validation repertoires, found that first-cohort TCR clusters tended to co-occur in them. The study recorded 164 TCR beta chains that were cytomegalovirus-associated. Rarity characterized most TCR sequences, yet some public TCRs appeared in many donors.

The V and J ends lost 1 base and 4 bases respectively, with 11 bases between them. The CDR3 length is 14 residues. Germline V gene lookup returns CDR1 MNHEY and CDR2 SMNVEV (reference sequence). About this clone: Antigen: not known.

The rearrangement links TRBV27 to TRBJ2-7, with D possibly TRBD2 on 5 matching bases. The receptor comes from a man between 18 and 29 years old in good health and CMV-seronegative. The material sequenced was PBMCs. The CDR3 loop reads CASSLYRGWYEQYF. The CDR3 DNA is TGTGCCAGCAGTTTATATCGGGGTTGGTACGAGCAGTACTTC.